The 27 T cell receptor beta chains below all came from one sample that was sequenced in a study of T cells after yellow fever vaccination. Via MiXCR, TCRdb re-called the 5' RACE reads, giving one row per CDR3 protein. The table shows around 530,000 distinct CDR3 sequences, with roughly a sixth occurring only once. Source: PBMCs, taken about 5 days after the first yellow fever vaccination. Every receptor here comes from a man younger than 35 who received the YFV17D yellow fever vaccine.

This chain links TRBV19 with TRBJ2-7, with D unclear. The germline V and J ends were trimmed by 5 bases and 2 bases, with 16 bases remaining between them. This CDR3 comprises 15 residues. The germline V gene encodes CDR1 LNHDA and CDR2 SQIVND (reference sequence). The CDR3 DNA sequence: TGTGCCAGTAGTTCGCTACAGACCGCTACCTACGAGCAGTACTTC. It encodes CASSSLQTATYEQYF.

This clonotype has just a few counts. The chain is built from TRBV11-2 and TRBJ1-2; no clear D gene. V was trimmed by 0 bases and J by 6 bases, leaving 14 bases between them. In germline, CDR1 is SGHAT, CDR2 FQNNGV. This CDR3 region has 15 residues. CDR3 amino acids: CASSLEPRPSDGYTF. CDR3 nucleotides: TGTGCCAGCAGCTTAGAGCCTCGACCAAGCGATGGCTACACCTTC.

This clonotype was counted ten times or more. The chain is built from TRBV28 and TRBJ1-3, with D possibly TRBD1 on 5 matching bases. V lost 5 bases and J lost 0, with 14 bases in between. The CDR3 runs to 16 residues. Germline lookup yields CDR1 MDHEN and CDR2 SYDVKM. CDR3 in DNA: TGTGCCAGCAGTCCCCGGGACGGTAGCTCTGGAAACACCATATATTTT. Its translation: CASSPRDGSSGNTIYF.

This clonotype was detected only a few times. The rearrangement uses TRBV29-1 and TRBJ2-7; D may be TRBD1 or TRBD2 (6 bases each). Between the trimmed V and J ends, which lost 6 bases and 3 bases, there was a span of 12 bases. The CDR3 spans 12 residues. In germline, CDR1 is SQVTM, CDR2 ANQGSEA. Written as DNA, the CDR3 is TGCAGCGTCGGGGGCAGGGGCTACGAGCAGTACTTC. Its translation: CSVGGRGYEQYF.

Only a few counts were recorded for this clonotype. This chain joins TRBV4-3 and TRBJ2-1; possible D gene TRBD1, 5 bases. In germline, CDR1 is LGHNA, CDR2 YSLEER. Trimming left V 0 bases short and J 8 bases short, with 20 bases between. The CDR3 runs to 17 residues. This CDR3 is CASSQEYRWGLSHEQFF. The CDR3 nucleotides read TGCGCCAGCAGCCAAGAATACCGATGGGGCCTAAGCCATGAGCAGTTCTTC.

V gene TRBV6-1 combines with J gene TRBJ1-2, with a possible D match to TRBD1 (5 bases). The CDR3 spans 13 residues. The ends were cut back, 11 bases at V and 8 bases at J, with 21 bases in the middle. Germline-derived CDR1 and CDR2 are MNHNS and SASEGT. The CDR3 protein is CAGADVAFGGYTF. DNA of the CDR3: TGTGCCGGGGCGGACGTTGCTTTTGGCGGCTACACCTTC.

This clonotype was detected a few times. The gene calls are TRBV24-1 and TRBJ1-2; possibly TRBD1 for D (5 bases). CDR1 is KGHDR, CDR2 SFDVKD, per germline. Trimming removed 3 bases from V and 2 bases from J, with 15 bases in between. The CDR3 is made up of 16 amino acids. CDR3 in DNA: TGTGCCACCAGTGATCCCCTGCGTTGGGGCAACTATGGCTACACCTTC. Protein product: CATSDPLRWGNYGYTF.

Ten or more counts support this clonotype. The chain recombines TRBV6-6 with TRBJ1-5; D unresolved. This CDR3 comprises 13 residues. Trimming cost V 6 bases and J 10 bases, with 16 bases left between them. CDR1 is MNHNY, CDR2 SVGAGI, per germline (reference sequence). CDR3 coding DNA: TGTGCCAGCAGCTCCTCAACGGTGAAACCCCAGCATTTT. Protein: CASSSSTVKPQHF.

This chain joins TRBV7-9 and TRBJ2-3, with D perhaps TRBD2 (7 bases). Germline CDR1 SEHNR, CDR2 FQNEAQ (reference sequence). Between the trimmed V and J ends, which lost 8 bases and 1 base, there was a span of 22 bases. The CDR3 loop spans 17 amino acids. CDR3 DNA sequence: TGTGCCAGCCCCTTTGGGGGGGGCGAGTGGGGCACAGATACGCAGTATTTT. As protein: CASPFGGGEWGTDTQYF.

This clonotype was detected many times. CDR3 region: CASSLATLDQAFF. As DNA, the CDR3 is TGCGCCAGCAGCTTGGCCACGTTGGACCAAGCTTTCTTT. This rearrangement joins TRBV5-1 to TRBJ1-1; D remains unclear. Germline lookup yields CDR1 SGHRS and CDR2 YFSETQ. The CDR3 is made up of 13 amino acids. V dropped 0 bases and J dropped 9 bases, with 12 bases sitting between them.

A few counts support this clonotype. V gene TRBV7-3 combines with J gene TRBJ1-1; TRBD1 matches 8 bases. The CDR3 is 13 residues long. CDR1 is SGHTA, CDR2 FQGTGA, per germline. After removal of 5 bases from V and 6 bases from J, the junction contained 5 bases not matched to a gene. CDR3 sequence: CASSTDRDSEAFF. CDR3 in DNA: TGTGCCAGCAGCACGGACAGGGATTCTGAAGCTTTCTTT.

The sample holds a few counts of this clonotype. The chain has TRBV5-8 and TRBJ1-5, with 8 nucleotides matching TRBD1. Trimming cost V 4 bases and J 2 bases; bases outside gene matches: 5. The germline V gene has CDR1 SGHTS and CDR2 YDEGEE. The length of the CDR3 is 15 residues. The CDR3 reads CASSPTGARNQPQHF. CDR3 coding DNA: TGTGCCAGCAGCCCGACAGGGGCCCGCAATCAGCCCCAGCATTTT.

This clonotype showed up just a few times. The V and J genes are TRBV18 and TRBJ1-1; 7 nucleotides line up with TRBD1. The CDR3 runs 13 residues. V shed 6 bases, J shed 8 bases, and the junction held 9 bases outside the gene matches. The germline CDR1 and CDR2 sequences are KGHSH and LQKENI. The chain's CDR3 is CASSPRGDAEAFF. The CDR3 nucleotides are TGTGCCAGCTCCCCCAGGGGGGACGCAGAAGCTTTCTTT.

Only a few counts were recorded for this clonotype. CDR3 amino acids: CASSFFSGGLLSNTGELFF. DNA for the CDR3: TGTGCCAGCAGCTTTTTTAGCGGGGGTTTACTATCGAACACCGGGGAGCTGTTTTTT. This rearrangement joins TRBV5-4 to TRBJ2-2, with 9 bases aligning to TRBD2. The germline CDR1 and CDR2 sequences are SGHNT and YYREEE (reference sequence). There are 19 residues in the CDR3. The trim removed 2 bases at V and 0 bases at J, leaving 11 bases unmatched.

The rearrangement links TRBV6-4 to TRBJ1-2; D remains unclear. Per germline, CDR1 MRHNA and CDR2 SNTAGT. Deletions cut 2 bases from V and 8 bases from J, with 9 bases between. The CDR3 consists of 12 residues. Written as DNA, the CDR3 is TGTGCCAGCAGTGACCAGCGGTGGGGCTACACCTTC. Translated, it gives CASSDQRWGYTF.

The chain links TRBV20-1 to TRBJ1-5; D call uncertain. The length of the CDR3 is 13 residues. V was cut by 5 bases and J by 0 bases, with 8 bases left in between. Germline-derived CDR1 and CDR2 are DFQATT and SNEGSKA (reference sequence). The CDR3 DNA sequence: TGCAGTGCTTGGGAGGGTAGCAATCAGCCCCAGCATTTT. This encodes CSAWEGSNQPQHF.

The chain is built from TRBV19 and TRBJ2-1; D is perhaps TRBD2 (6 bases). This CDR3 is 14 amino acids long. Germline V gene sequence: CDR1 LNHDA, CDR2 SQIVND (reference sequence). V was cut by 5 bases and J by 7 bases, with 15 bases left in between. For the CDR3, the DNA is TGTGCCAGTAGTGCCTACCTTGGGGGGAATGAGCAGTTCTTC. This codes for CASSAYLGGNEQFF. The whole variable domain, filled in from reference TRBV19 and TRBJ2-1, reads DGGITQSPKYLFRKEGQNVTLSCEQNLNHDAMYWYRQDPGQGLRLIYYSQIVNDFQKGDIAEGYSVSREKKESFPLTVTSAQKNPTAFYLCASSAYLGGNEQFFGPGTRLTVL.

The chain links TRBV4-1 to TRBJ1-3; 11 positions match TRBD1. Germline-derived CDR1 and CDR2 are MGHRA and YSYEKL. With 0 bases clipped from V and 2 bases from J, the junction kept 15 bases outside the gene matches. The CDR3 extends over 21 amino acids. The CDR3 nucleotides are TGCGCCAGCAGCCAAGAAAGGAGGGGCGGGACAGGGGGTCTTACTGGAAACACCATATATTTT. It translates to CASSQERRGGTGGLTGNTIYF.

V usage is TRBV7-9 and J usage is TRBJ2-1; 15 bases match TRBD2. The V segment lost 3 bases and the J segment 10 bases; nucleotides outside the gene matches: 7. Germline assignment: CDR1 SEHNR and CDR2 FQNEAQ (reference sequence). The CDR3 has 16 amino acids. The DNA for the CDR3 is TGTGCCAGCAGCTTTGATGGACTAGCGGGGGGGCTGGAGCAGTTCTTC. Amino acid sequence: CASSFDGLAGGLEQFF.

This clonotype was detected a few times. The CDR3 region has the DNA TGTGCCAGCAGGGGGGACAGTCGGGAAGAGACCCAGTACTTC. Its translation is CASRGDSREETQYF. The rearrangement links TRBV2 to TRBJ2-5; 7 bases fit TRBD1. Unmatched junction bases numbered 7, after V lost 6 bases and J lost 3 bases. The germline gives CDR1 SNHLY, CDR2 FYNNEI. CDR3 length: 14 residues.

This clonotype was detected only a few times. The chain couples TRBV29-1 to TRBJ2-1; D gene uncertain. The V end lost 4 bases, the J end lost 7 bases, and 11 bases lay between the germline ends. The CDR3 spans 12 residues. The germline gives CDR1 SQVTM, CDR2 ANQGSEA. CDR3 sequence (DNA): TGCAGCGTTGGACCCGCCCGTAATGAGCAGTTCTTC. Residues: CSVGPARNEQFF.

This clonotype has just a few counts. An end of the junction does not agree with germline; a read error may underlie this. The chain is built from TRBV7-2 and TRBJ2-3; no clear D gene. Germline V lookup: CDR1 SGHTA, CDR2 FQGNSA. The CDR3 loop spans 13 amino acids. The CDR3 DNA is TGTGCCAGCAGCTTAAACCCCGAAGATGCGCAGTATTTT. Residues: CASSLNPEDAQYF. The entire variable domain, with the rest obtained from reference TRBV7-2 and TRBJ2-3, is as follows: GAGVSQSPSNKVTEKGKDVELRCDPISGHTALYWYRQSLGQGLEFLIYFQGNSAPDKSGLPSDRFSAERTGGSVSTLTIQRTQQEDSAVYLCASSLNPEDAQYFGPGTRLTVL.

This chain connects TRBV6-5 to TRBJ2-3, with D unclear. The V end lost 0 bases, the J end lost 1 base, and 8 bases lay between the germline ends. Germline V lookup: CDR1 MNHEY, CDR2 SVGAGI. This CDR3 contains 15 residues. This chain's CDR3 is CASSYSVWGTDTQYF. Written as DNA, the CDR3 is TGTGCCAGCAGTTACTCGGTTTGGGGCACAGATACGCAGTATTTT.

This clonotype turned up a few times. The chain links TRBV12-3 or TRBV12-4 to TRBJ2-3; unclear D gene. The CDR3 extends over 12 amino acids. The germline V and J ends were trimmed by 6 bases and 4 bases, with 8 bases remaining between them. The CDR3 sequence: CASSYASDTQYF. The CDR3 nucleotides read TGTGCCAGCAGCTACGCCTCAGATACGCAGTATTTT.

The J gene is TRBJ2-1, the V gene TRBV12-3 or TRBV12-4; 16 bases match TRBD2. The junction had 3 bases not matched to a gene; V was cut back by 0 bases and J by 4 bases. The CDR3 spans 18 residues. The chain's CDR3 is CASSLAGLAGGRYNEQFF. The CDR3 region has the DNA TGTGCCAGCAGTTTAGCGGGACTAGCGGGGGGGCGTTACAATGAGCAGTTCTTC.

V gene TRBV5-1 combines with J gene TRBJ1-2, with 8 bases that match TRBD1. Trimming cost V 0 bases and J 6 bases; bases outside gene matches: 4. The CDR3 has 14 amino acids. Germline CDR1 SGHRS, CDR2 YFSETQ. CDR3 coding DNA: TGCGCCAGCAGCTTGGCCGGGGGACAGGATGGCTACACCTTC. Translated: CASSLAGGQDGYTF.

A few counts support this clonotype. The chain couples TRBV6-2 or TRBV6-3 to TRBJ2-5; D perhaps matches TRBD2 (5 bases). Per germline, CDR1 MNHEY and CDR2 SVGEGT. With 8 bases removed from V and 10 bases from J, the gap between germline ends came to 17 bases. CDR3 size: 12 residues. Here the CDR3 reads CASSTAARDQYF. The DNA for the CDR3 is TGTGCCAGCTCTACTGCCGCCCGGGACCAGTACTTC.